A selection of T cell receptor beta chains follows, all from one sample in a study of blood T cell repertoires in COVID-19. Using immunoSEQ multiplex PCR, the repertoire was profiled, and TCRdb retains in-frame clones only, with some absent. The data show about 250,000 clones, 70% to 90% seen once. Source material: PBMCs or T cells enriched from blood (not recorded which). The receptors were gathered from a woman aged 25 to 45 who had recovered from COVID-19. Each CDR3 is given with its conserved first and last residue. The D gene is left open where the match is weak. Size values are once, few and many counts, or a class for expanded clones, and some rows have none.

j_call d_call clone_size v_call cdr3_nt cdr3_aa
TRBJ1-1 . . TRBV12-3/TRBV12-4 TGTGCCAGCAGCACAGGGCTGAACACTGAAGCTTTCTTT CASSTGLNTEAFF
TRBJ2-2 TRBD1 . TRBV6-5 TGTGCCAGCAGGGCCGGGACAGATACCGGGGAGCTGTTTTTT CASRAGTDTGELFF
TRBJ2-3 TRBD2 . TRBV27 TGTGCCAGCAGCGCTCTCTTAGGACTAGCGGGAGGCACAGATACGCAGTATTTT CASSALLGLAGGTDTQYF
TRBJ2-1 TRBD1 . TRBV28 TGTGCCAGCAGTTGGCCGGGACAGTACAATGAGCAGTTCTTC CASSWPGQYNEQFF
TRBJ1-2 . . TRBV5-6 TGTGCCAGCAGTCCCGGGTCGCGTCTGTTCACCTTC CASSPGSRLFTF
TRBJ2-6 . . TRBV9 TGTGCCAGCAGCGCGCGATTAAAGGAGGGTTCTGGGGCCAACGTCCTGACTTTC CASSARLKEGSGANVLTF
TRBJ1-6 TRBD1 . TRBV25-1 TGTGCCACCGAATTCGAGGGGACAGGGGGATCACCCCTCCACTTT CATEFEGTGGSPLHF
TRBJ1-5 . once TRBV28 TGTGCCAGCAGTTATCGTCAGCCCCAGCATTTT CASSYRQPQHF
TRBJ2-3 . . TRBV27 TGTGCCAGCAGTTTACTAGCGACAGATACGCAGTATTTT CASSLLATDTQYF
TRBJ1-2 . . TRBV5-6 TGTGCCAGCAGCAACGGAGGGAACTATGGCTACACCTTC CASSNGGNYGYTF
TRBJ1-2 . . TRBV7-9 TGTGCCAGCAGCTTAGATCCGGGACAAGGAGGTCATAACTATGGCTACACCTTC CASSLDPGQGGHNYGYTF
TRBJ2-2 TRBD1 . TRBV2 TGTGCCAGCAGCCTCACAGGGGGTACCGGGGAGCTGTTTTTT CASSLTGGTGELFF
TRBJ1-3 . . TRBV2 TGTGCCAGCACCCCATCCCGACAGATTTACTCTGGAAACACCATATATTTT CASTPSRQIYSGNTIYF
TRBJ1-5 . . TRBV6-5 TGTGCCAGCAGTTACTCAGAGGGTAATCAGCCCCAGCATTTT CASSYSEGNQPQHF
TRBJ1-4 . . TRBV11-2 TGTGCCAGCAGCTTCCAGGCCAAAAGAATTGAAAAACTGTTTTTT CASSFQAKRIEKLFF
TRBJ1-1 . . TRBV30 TGTGCCTGGAGCGGGGAGGCTTCGAGGTTTGAAGCTTTCTTT CAWSGEASRFEAFF
TRBJ2-3 . . TRBV5-6 TGTGCCAGCAGCTTGGAACAAGATACGCAGTATTTT CASSLEQDTQYF
TRBJ2-5 . . TRBV18 TGTGCCAGCTCACCATCTGCTCTAGAGGCAGGGGTCCAGTACTTC CASSPSALEAGVQYF
TRBJ2-5 . . TRBV3-1/TRBV3-2 TGTGCCAGCAGCCAAGTGGGCACCGTCGTGTCCCAGTACTTC CASSQVGTVVSQYF
TRBJ2-1 . . TRBV9 TGTGCCAGCAGCGTAGGACTCGATGAGCAGTTCTTC CASSVGLDEQFF
TRBJ1-5 . . TRBV28 TGTGCCAGCAGTCGTAATCAGCCCCAGCATTTT CASSRNQPQHF
TRBJ1-3 TRBD1 once TRBV6-4 TGTGCCAGCAGTGACTCGGTCCCGACAGGGAGCTCTGGAAACACCATATATTTT CASSDSVPTGSSGNTIYF
TRBJ2-7 . . TRBV14 TGTGCCAGCAGCCAAATCAGGTATGGCGAGCAGTACTTC CASSQIRYGEQYF
TRBJ2-7 . . TRBV2 TGTGCCAGCAGTGAAGCACAGGGATCCGAGCAGTACTTC CASSEAQGSEQYF
TRBJ2-6 . . TRBV3-1/TRBV3-2 TGTGCCAGCAGCCAAGAGGGGCCTTTCGGGGGGCTGGGGGCCAACGTCCTGACTTTC CASSQEGPFGGLGANVLTF
TRBJ1-2 TRBD1 once TRBV7-8 TGTGCCAGCAGCAAAAGGACAGGGGGAAACTATGGCTACACCTTC CASSKRTGGNYGYTF
TRBJ1-6 TRBD1 few TRBV7-2 TGTGCCAGCAGCTTACCGGGACAGGGTTCTCCCCTCCACTTT CASSLPGQGSPLHF
TRBJ1-1 . . TRBV6-2/TRBV6-3 TGTGCCAGCAGTAACAGGGCGCGGAACACTGAAGCTTTCTTT CASSNRARNTEAFF
TRBJ1-5 . few TRBV2 TGTGCCAGCAGTGCGGAGGGTGGCAATCAGCCCCAGCATTTT CASSAEGGNQPQHF
TRBJ1-1 TRBD1 . TRBV10-1 TGCGCCAGCAGCGTTACAGGGGAGACTGAAGCTTTCTTT CASSVTGETEAFF
TRBJ2-2 TRBD2 . TRBV7-6 TGTGCCAGCAGCTTAGCAGTCGAGCGGGAGGCCGGGGAGCTGTTTTTT CASSLAVEREAGELFF
TRBJ2-3 TRBD2 . TRBV5-1 TGCGCCAGCAGCTTGCGTCCCCGGGGAAGCGGGGGGACAGATACGCAGTATTTT CASSLRPRGSGGTDTQYF
TRBJ1-3 . . TRBV7-8 TGTGCCAGCAGCATGACAGTACGCTCTGGAAACACCATATATTTT CASSMTVRSGNTIYF
TRBJ1-1 . . TRBV7-9 TGTGCCAGCGGGGGGGGTCGGAACACTGAAGCTTTCTTT CASGGGRNTEAFF
TRBJ2-4 . . TRBV18 TGTGCCAGCTCACCACCGGCGGGACTAGCCAAAAACATTCAGTACTTC CASSPPAGLAKNIQYF
TRBJ2-7 TRBD2 . TRBV28 TGTGCCACCTTAGCGGGAGGACCCTACGAGCAGTACTTC CATLAGGPYEQYF
TRBJ1-5 . . TRBV19 TGTGCCAGTAGTACATCCACCGGGGGGCCCAATCAGCCCCAGCATTTT CASSTSTGGPNQPQHF
TRBJ1-3 . . TRBV2 TGTGCCAGCAGTGAAGGGAGGGACTGGAGCTCTGGAAACACCATATATTTT CASSEGRDWSSGNTIYF
TRBJ2-3 TRBD1 . TRBV5-1 TGCGCCAGCACATCTGACAGGGCAGATACGCAGTATTTT CASTSDRADTQYF
TRBJ1-4 TRBD1 . TRBV6-5 TGTGCCAGCAGTTACTCCGGGACAGGGAGGGAAAAACTGTTTTTT CASSYSGTGREKLFF
TRBJ1-4 . . TRBV12-2 TGTGCAAGTCGCATACGAATGGGCAGGAATGAAAAACTGTTTTTT CASRIRMGRNEKLFF
TRBJ2-7 TRBD1 . TRBV2 TGTGCCACCCAAAGATGGGACAGGGGAACGGGGCAGTACTTC CATQRWDRGTGQYF
TRBJ2-3 . . TRBV27 TGTGCCAGCAGTTTATTGGTAGCAGGCACAGATACGCAGTATTTT CASSLLVAGTDTQYF
TRBJ1-1 . . TRBV4-1 TGCGCCAGCAGCCAAGATTCGGGATACACTGAAGCTTTCTTT CASSQDSGYTEAFF
TRBJ1-6 . . TRBV28 TGTGCCAGCAGGTCACTCGGTTCACCCCTCCACTTT CASRSLGSPLHF
TRBJ1-4 TRBD1 . TRBV4-1 TGCGCCAGCAGCCAGGGACAGGGGAACGGAAAACTGTTTTTT CASSQGQGNGKLFF
TRBJ2-3 TRBD2 . TRBV5-6 TGTGCCAGCAGCTTGTGGCGGGAGTTCACAGATACGCAGTATTTT CASSLWREFTDTQYF
TRBJ1-1 . once TRBV7-8 TGTGCCAGCAGCTTCAGGGGCGCTGAAGCTTTCTTT CASSFRGAEAFF
TRBJ2-3 TRBD2 . TRBV14 TGTGCCAGCAGCCAAGTTCAAGCGGGAGGGCCAGATACGCAGTATTTT CASSQVQAGGPDTQYF
TRBJ1-1 . . TRBV12-3/TRBV12-4 TGTGCCAGCAGAGAATGGGACAATGAAGCTTTCTTT CASREWDNEAFF
TRBJ2-5 . . TRBV29-1 TGCAGCGTTGTTCTGGCAGGGCGGGAGACCCAGTACTTC CSVVLAGRETQYF
TRBJ1-3 . . TRBV2 TGTGCCAGCAGTGTCAGTTCGCTCTCTGGAAACACCATATATTTT CASSVSSLSGNTIYF
TRBJ2-2 TRBD1 few TRBV24-1 TGTGCCACCAGTGACCCGGGACAGCACACCGGGGAGCTGTTTTTT CATSDPGQHTGELFF
TRBJ1-1 . few TRBV9 TGTGCCAGCAGCGTAGTTGGGGAGGACACTGAAGCTTTCTTT CASSVVGEDTEAFF
TRBJ2-2 TRBD1 . TRBV6-5 TGTGCCAGCAGACCTGACAGGGCTAACACCGGGGAGCTGTTTTTT CASRPDRANTGELFF